These 3 T cell receptor beta chains were sequenced from one sample in a study of early T cells in non-severe SARS-CoV-2 infection. MiXCR, run by TCRdb on the 5' RACE reads, gives a single entry per CDR3 protein. The sample has tens of thousands of distinct CDR3 sequences; 6% to 7.5% are singletons. The material sequenced was whole blood. The receptors originated from an adult who was a healthcare worker with PCR-confirmed SARS-CoV-2 infection or an uninfected control (not recorded which).

This clonotype occurred a few times. V is TRBV20-1 and J is TRBJ2-1; D possibly matches TRBD1 or TRBD2 (5 bases each). V lost 6 bases, J lost 4 bases, and 16 bases lay in between. CDR1 is DFQATT, CDR2 SNEGSKA, per germline (reference sequence). The CDR3 spans 14 residues. CDR3 DNA sequence: TGCAGTGCAATACCGGGACCCCTATACAATGAGCAGTTCTTC. Residues: CSAIPGPLYNEQFF.

This sequence joins TRBV20-1 and TRBJ2-1; D may correspond to TRBD1 or TRBD2 (5 bases each). The CDR3 has 17 amino acids. The ends were cut back, 6 bases at V and 5 bases at J, with 26 bases in the middle. CDR1 is DFQATT, CDR2 SNEGSKA, per germline (reference sequence). This chain's CDR3 is CSAEFPSGGLGHNEQFF. Here the CDR3 DNA reads TGCAGTGCCGAATTCCCCAGCGGTGGACTGGGGCACAATGAGCAGTTCTTC.

The chain is built from TRBV24-1 and TRBJ2-5; D might be TRBD1 (5 bases). Germline assignment: CDR1 KGHDR and CDR2 SFDVKD. The CDR3 runs to 16 residues. The V end was cut by 4 bases, the J end by 3 bases, with 17 bases between. CDR3 nucleotide sequence: TGTGCCACCAGTGACGCCGGACACGCCGGTAAAGAGACCCAGTACTTC. Translation: CATSDAGHAGKETQYF.